This TCR beta chain is from a study of blood T cells in healthy people across ages. Study in general: Template switching retrieved approximately one barcoded beta molecule for each two T cells.

This CDR3 has 14 residues. Germline V gives CDR1 SGHTA, CDR2 FQGNSA. Through a sample-barcoded 5' primer and a J-beta primer mix, a second PCR was run for roughly 7 to 12 cycles. TCRdb re-called the 5' RACE reads with MiXCR, one entry per CDR3 protein. Of some 940,000 distinct CDR3 sequences in the sample, 29% were seen once. To note about this clonotype: Its antigen is not known. A clone one base away is much larger, so this may be a read error.

Study-wide results and limits: Estimates drawn from one million T cells were deemed to understate diversity.

These same records also appear under a second study, on T cells of mothers and their children.

The TCR originated in a woman aged 35 to 49 in good health. V is TRBV7-2 and J is TRBJ2-7; 8 bases fit TRBD1. The material sequenced was blood. The chain's CDR3 is CVSSQTTGVGEQYF. The CDR3 DNA is TGTGTCAGCAGCCAAACGACAGGGGTAGGCGAGCAGTACTTC.